These 26 T cell receptor beta chains were sequenced from one sample in a study of cytomegalovirus exposure and HLA in healthy donors. Primers for the PCR totalled 60 Vbeta and 13 Jbeta. Repertoires were generated with immunoSEQ multiplex PCR, while TCRdb's copy carries only in-frame clones and drops some. Of approximately 150,000 clones listed, about 72% were seen once; the top ten hold 2% to 2.5%. Sample: PBMCs. These receptor sequences come from a man aged 35-49 years in good health and CMV-seronegative.

This rearrangement joins TRBV7-3 to TRBJ2-5, with 7 positions matching TRBD1. The CDR3 has 16 residues. The ends lost 2 bases at V and 5 bases at J; junction bases unmatched: 11. Germline V gene lookup returns CDR1 SGHTA and CDR2 FQGTGA. The CDR3 protein is CASSLGPGRGLETQYF. DNA for the CDR3: TGTGCCAGCAGCTTAGGCCCGGGCAGGGGGTTGGAGACCCAGTACTTC.

This rearrangement joins TRBV19 to TRBJ1-1; 9 nucleotides line up with TRBD1. Germline trimming cut 5 bases from V and 8 bases from J; bases unmatched to any gene: 12. Germline values: CDR1 LNHDA, CDR2 SQIVND (reference sequence). The CDR3 loop spans 15 amino acids. CDR3 in amino acids: CASSETGTGKVEAFF. CDR3 bases: TGTGCCAGTAGTGAGACCGGGACAGGGAAAGTGGAAGCTTTCTTT. The full variable domain, in which reference TRBV19 and TRBJ1-1 provide the parts outside the CDR3, is DGGITQSPKYLFRKEGQNVTLSCEQNLNHDAMYWYRQDPGQGLRLIYYSQIVNDFQKGDIAEGYSVSREKKESFPLTVTSAQKNPTAFYLCASSETGTGKVEAFFGQGTRLTVV.

This clone was counted only a few times. This CDR3 is CASSPGGEETQYF. The CDR3 bases are TGTGCCAGCAGCCCTGGAGGGGAAGAGACCCAGTACTTC. This rearrangement joins TRBV28 to TRBJ2-5; weak D call: TRBD2 (6 bases). This CDR3 has 13 amino acids. V was pared by 6 bases and J by 3 bases, with 11 bases between. Germline lookup yields CDR1 MDHEN and CDR2 SYDVKM.

This chain uses TRBV5-1 with TRBJ2-3, with 7 bases aligning to TRBD2. Looked up from germline, CDR1 is SGHRS and CDR2 is YFSETQ. Trimming took 2 bases from V and 2 from J; bases not matched to a gene: 5. This CDR3 has 15 amino acids. Here the CDR3 DNA reads TGCGCCAGCAGCTTTAGCGGGCAGAACACAGATACGCAGTATTTT. It yields the protein CASSFSGQNTDTQYF.

This sequence joins TRBV4-3 and TRBJ2-5, with TRBD1 identical over 8 bases. Looked up from germline, CDR1 is LGHNA and CDR2 is YSLEER. The ends lost 2 bases at V and 2 bases at J; junction bases unmatched: 4. This CDR3 is 15 amino acids long. The CDR3 DNA reads TGCGCCAGCAGCCAACGGACAGGGCGGCAAGAGACCCAGTACTTC. As protein: CASSQRTGRQETQYF.

The V gene is TRBV9, the J gene TRBJ1-2, with D possibly matching TRBD1 (5 bases). With 3 bases removed from V and 0 bases from J, the gap between germline ends came to 12 bases. Germline CDR1 and CDR2: SGDLS and YYNGEE. The CDR3 length is 15 residues. The DNA of the CDR3 is TGTGCCAGCAGCGAAGAACAGGCAACTAACTATGGCTACACCTTC. This gives the protein CASSEEQATNYGYTF.

This chain joins TRBV7-8 and TRBJ2-7; possibly TRBD2 for D (6 bases). The V gene's germline CDR1 is SGHVS and CDR2 FQNEAQ. The V end lost 3 bases, the J end lost 3 bases, and 15 bases lay between the germline ends. The CDR3 spans 15 residues. CDR3 DNA sequence: TGTGCCAGCAGCTTCAGGGCGACGCGGGGCTACGAGCAGTACTTC. Protein sequence: CASSFRATRGYEQYF.

V gene TRBV7-6 combines with J gene TRBJ2-2, with TRBD2 identical over 9 bases. This CDR3 contains 15 residues. The germline CDR1 and CDR2 sequences are SGHVS and FNYEAQ. V lost 4 bases and J lost 7; bases outside the gene matches: 7. The CDR3 sequence: CASSSLAGRNGELFF. CDR3 DNA: TGTGCCAGCAGCTCGCTAGCGGGGCGAAACGGGGAGCTGTTTTTT.

This chain links TRBV21-1 with TRBJ2-5; TRBD2 is the table's D call, not checked against the DNA. TRBV21-1 is a pseudogene locus. CDR3 length: 14 amino acids. The CDR3 region is CASKTGLAGETQYF. The CDR3 DNA sequence: TGTGCCAGCAAAACGGGACTAGCGGGAGAGACCCAGTACTTC.

V gene TRBV4-3 combines with J gene TRBJ2-1, with 10 positions matching TRBD2. The CDR3 covers 18 residues. V trimming: 2 bases; J trimming: 6 bases; junction bases outside the gene matches: 13. The germline gives CDR1 LGHNA, CDR2 YSLEER. CDR3 region: CASSQISGTSAITNEQFF. In DNA, the CDR3 is TGCGCCAGCAGCCAAATCTCCGGGACTAGCGCCATCACCAATGAGCAGTTCTTC.

The genes are TRBV7-9 and TRBJ2-6; possibly TRBD2 for D (5 bases). V lost 2 bases and J lost 0, with 11 bases in between. The CDR3 is 17 residues long. From germline, CDR1 is SEHNR and CDR2 FQNEAQ (reference sequence). The CDR3 protein is CASSLSGGRSGANVLTF. CDR3 in DNA: TGTGCCAGCAGCTTAAGCGGCGGGCGCTCTGGGGCCAACGTCCTGACTTTC.

This rearrangement joins TRBV4-2 to TRBJ2-5; TRBD2 matches 12 bases. The CDR3 extends over 17 amino acids. The germline CDR1 and CDR2 sequences are LGHNA and YNFKEQ. Losses at the gene ends were 0 bases for V and 2 bases for J; bases not matched to a gene: 4. The CDR3 DNA reads as TGTGCCAGCAGCCAAGATAGACTAGCGGGAGAACAAGAGACCCAGTACTTC. Translated, it gives CASSQDRLAGEQETQYF.

The V and J genes are TRBV4-3 and TRBJ2-7; 9 positions match TRBD2. The CDR3 contains 16 residues. V dropped 2 bases and J dropped 1; count of bases not matched to a gene: 6. Per germline, CDR1 LGHNA and CDR2 YSLEER. In DNA, the CDR3 is TGCGCCAGCAGCCAAACAGGACTAGCGCGATCCTACGAGCAGTACTTC. Its protein is CASSQTGLARSYEQYF.

The chain couples TRBV7-9 to TRBJ2-5; D is unclear. Trimming pared 5 bases from V and 5 bases from J, leaving 3 bases between. Germline CDR1 SEHNR, CDR2 FQNEAQ (reference sequence). This CDR3 has 10 residues. Here the CDR3 reads CASSQETQYF. CDR3 sequence (DNA): TGTGCCAGCAGCCAGGAGACCCAGTACTTC.

This chain joins TRBV30 and TRBJ2-5, with D hard to call. Germline lookup yields CDR1 GTSNPN and CDR2 SVGIG (reference sequence). V lost 0 bases, J lost 5 bases, and 7 bases lay in between. The CDR3 length is 12 residues. The CDR3 coding sequence is TGTGCCTGGAGTGTTTTCCGGGAGACCCAGTACTTC. It translates to CAWSVFRETQYF.

V is TRBV4-2 and J is TRBJ2-6, with 8 positions matching TRBD1. Trimming removed 2 bases from V and 0 bases from J; junction bases left unmatched: 0. The germline CDR1 and CDR2 sequences are LGHNA and YNFKEQ. The CDR3 is 16 residues long. In nucleotides, the CDR3 is TGTGCCAGCAGCCAAACAGGGGGCTCTGGGGCCAACGTCCTGACTTTC. Translating gives CASSQTGGSGANVLTF.

The J gene is TRBJ2-7, the V gene TRBV15, with 9 positions matching TRBD1. The CDR3 is 14 residues long. V shed 5 bases, J shed 6 bases, and the junction held 8 bases outside the gene matches. Germline values: CDR1 LNHNV, CDR2 YYDKDF (reference sequence). The CDR3 is CATSLNRGQGEQYF. For the CDR3, the DNA is TGTGCCACCAGCTTAAACAGGGGGCAGGGCGAGCAGTACTTC.

This rearrangement joins TRBV2 to TRBJ2-7, with a tentative D call TRBD2 (5 bases). Trimming took off 6 bases at V and 7 bases at J, with 10 bases between the two ends. The CDR3 is made up of 11 amino acids. Germline V CDR1 and CDR2: SNHLY, FYNNEI. DNA of the CDR3: TGTGCCAGCAGCTGGGAGCAGGAGCAGTACTTC. Translating gives CASSWEQEQYF.

The chain couples TRBV5-8 to TRBJ2-2, with TRBD2 identical over 10 bases. J gave up 6 bases and V 0 bases, and 8 bases lay outside the gene matches. The CDR3 has 17 residues. Germline lookup yields CDR1 SGHTS and CDR2 YDEGEE. CDR3 sequence: CASSLGWASGSPGELFF. In DNA, the CDR3 is TGTGCCAGCAGCTTGGGCTGGGCTAGCGGGAGCCCCGGGGAGCTGTTTTTT.

This clone came up a few times. The genes are TRBV11-2 and TRBJ2-5, with 7 bases fitting TRBD1. The CDR3 sequence is 14 residues long. Trimming took 6 bases from V and 5 from J; bases not matched to a gene: 9. Germline V CDR1 and CDR2: SGHAT, FQNNGV. In nucleotides, the CDR3 is TGTGCCAGCAGACCTGCAGGGGGTCGGGAGACCCAGTACTTC. It translates to CASRPAGGRETQYF.

This chain links TRBV7-2 with TRBJ2-2; D is undetermined. There are 16 residues in the CDR3. Trimming removed 1 base at V and 6 bases at J, with 15 bases between. Germline CDR1 is SGHTA and CDR2 is FQGNSA. The CDR3, as DNA: TGTGCCAGCAGCTTAGTCCCAGTTAAGACACCCGGGGAGCTGTTTTTT. It codes for CASSLVPVKTPGELFF.

This chain connects TRBV5-6 to TRBJ2-7; D is perhaps TRBD2 (6 bases). The CDR3 runs 15 residues. Trimming took 1 base from V and 2 from J, leaving 13 bases between them. Per germline, CDR1 SGHDT and CDR2 YYEEEE. The CDR3 coding sequence is TGTGCCAGCAGCTTGTTCTTAGGACTAACCTACGAGCAGTACTTC. Translation gives CASSLFLGLTYEQYF.

The chain is built from TRBV10-3 and TRBJ2-7; TRBD1 agrees at 7 bases. This CDR3 contains 13 residues. Germline-derived CDR1 and CDR2 are ENHRY and SYGVKD. The V and J ends lost 9 bases and 4 bases, in that order; junction bases with no gene match: 9. The chain's CDR3 is CAIWDSTKYEQYF. CDR3 sequence (DNA): TGTGCCATATGGGACAGTACAAAATACGAGCAGTACTTC.

The chain recombines TRBV19 with TRBJ1-6, with 10 bases fitting TRBD1. Germline V CDR1 and CDR2: LNHDA, SQIVND (reference sequence). This CDR3 spans 19 amino acids. V gave up 6 bases and J gave up 0 bases; unmatched junction bases: 11. The CDR3 loop is CASSLTGGMGGSYNSPLHF. The CDR3 coding sequence is TGTGCCAGTAGCCTGACAGGGGGCATGGGTGGCTCCTATAATTCACCCCTCCACTTT.

Comments on this clone: The sample contains more than one DNA sequence encoding this CDR3. The gene calls are TRBV19 and TRBJ1-5; TRBD1 matches at 7 bases. The J segment lost 4 bases and the V segment lost 5 bases, leaving 5 bases of the junction unmatched. The CDR3 extends over 14 amino acids. Germline V gene data show CDR1 as LNHDA and CDR2 as SQIVND (reference sequence). The CDR3 sequence is CASSRRTGNQPQHF. CDR3 nucleotide sequence: TGTGCCAGTAGTCGAAGGACAGGTAATCAGCCCCAGCATTTT. Using reference TRBV19 and TRBJ1-5 for the parts outside the CDR3, the full variable domain is DGGITQSPKYLFRKEGQNVTLSCEQNLNHDAMYWYRQDPGQGLRLIYYSQIVNDFQKGDIAEGYSVSREKKESFPLTVTSAQKNPTAFYLCASSRRTGNQPQHFGDGTRLSIL.

V gene TRBV6-5 combines with J gene TRBJ1-1; D might be TRBD1 (5 bases). CDR1 is MNHEY and CDR2 is SVGAGI in the germline V gene. This CDR3 spans 14 amino acids. Trimming left V 4 bases short and J 5 bases short, with 14 bases between. This chain's CDR3 is CASSLSRGGTEAFF. CDR3 sequence (DNA): TGTGCCAGCAGTTTATCAAGGGGAGGTACTGAAGCTTTCTTT.